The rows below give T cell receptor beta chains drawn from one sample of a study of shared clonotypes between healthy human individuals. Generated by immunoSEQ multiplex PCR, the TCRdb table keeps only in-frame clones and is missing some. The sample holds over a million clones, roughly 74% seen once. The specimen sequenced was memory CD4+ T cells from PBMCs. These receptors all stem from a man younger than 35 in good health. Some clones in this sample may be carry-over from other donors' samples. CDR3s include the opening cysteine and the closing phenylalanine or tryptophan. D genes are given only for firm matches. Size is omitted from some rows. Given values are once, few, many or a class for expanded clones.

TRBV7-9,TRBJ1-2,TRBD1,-,TGTGCCAGCAGCTTGGTACAGGGGGCAAACACCTTC,CASSLVQGANTF
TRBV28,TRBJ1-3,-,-,TGTGCCAGCACCGGCTCTGGAAACACCATATATTTT,CASTGSGNTIYF
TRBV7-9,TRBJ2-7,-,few,TGTGCCAGCAGCTTTAGGCGCCAGGTTGATCGGGGAATCGACGAGCAGTACTTC,CASSFRRQVDRGIDEQYF
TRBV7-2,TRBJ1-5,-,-,TGTGCCAGCAGTAAGCCGGGGCTAGGTCAGCCCCAGCATTTT,CASSKPGLGQPQHF
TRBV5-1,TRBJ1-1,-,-,TGCGCCAGCAGCTTCGGGGGGTTGAACACTGAAGCTTTCTTT,CASSFGGLNTEAFF
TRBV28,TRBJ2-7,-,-,TGTGCCAGCAGGCAGGGGCTTTTCGAGCAGTACTTC,CASRQGLFEQYF
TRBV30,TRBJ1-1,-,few,TGTGCACGCAGGCTGAACACTGAAGCTTTCTTT,CARRLNTEAFF
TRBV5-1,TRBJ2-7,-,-,TGCGCCAGCAGCTTCTTGGGGTCATCCTACGAGCAGTACTTC,CASSFLGSSYEQYF
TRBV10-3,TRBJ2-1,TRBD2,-,TGTGCCATCAGTGGAGGACTAGCGGGCCGCTACAATGAGCAGTTCTTC,CAISGGLAGRYNEQFF
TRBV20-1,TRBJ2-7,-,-,TGCAGTGTACCGGGACTCCCGTACTTC,CSVPGLPYF
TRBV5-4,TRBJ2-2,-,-,TGTGCCAGCAGCCTGGAGAGCGGCACCGGGGAGCTGTTTTTT,CASSLESGTGELFF
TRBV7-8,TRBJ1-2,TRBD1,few,TGTGCCAGCAGCTTAGTTATTCTTCCGGGACAGGGAAGGGATGGCTACACCTTC,CASSLVILPGQGRDGYTF
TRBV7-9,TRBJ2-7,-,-,TGTGCCAGCACCCCCGTCAGCGACGAGCAGTACTTC,CASTPVSDEQYF
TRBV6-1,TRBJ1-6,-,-,TGTGCCAGCAGGGCCCAGCTTTCACCCCTCCACTTT,CASRAQLSPLHF
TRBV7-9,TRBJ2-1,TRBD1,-,TGTGCCAGCAGCCCTCGCCCCCGGGACAGGGTTACCTACAATGAGCAGTTCTTC,CASSPRPRDRVTYNEQFF
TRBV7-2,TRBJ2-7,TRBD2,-,TGTGCCAGCAGCCCATTCGGAGCGGGGCCTTACTTC,CASSPFGAGPYF
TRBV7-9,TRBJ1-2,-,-,TGTGCCAGCAGCAAGGGTCAAGCTAACTATGGCTACACCTTC,CASSKGQANYGYTF
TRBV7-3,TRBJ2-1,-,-,TGTGCCAGCAGCCCCCCCGGGCGGGGGCTCGTTGGTGAGCAGTTCTTC,CASSPPGRGLVGEQFF
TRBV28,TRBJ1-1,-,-,TGTGCCAGCAGTTTCAGGGTTCCAGCTTTCTTT,CASSFRVPAFF
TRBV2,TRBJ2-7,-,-,TGTGCCAGCAGTGAAGGCGGCGAGCAGTACTTC,CASSEGGEQYF
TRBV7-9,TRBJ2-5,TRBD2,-,TGTGCCAGCAGCGCCACTAGCGGGAAAGAGACCCAGTACTTC,CASSATSGKETQYF
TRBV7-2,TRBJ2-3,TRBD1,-,TGTGCCAGCAGCTTTGGGACAGGGGGCTATCGTACGCAGTATTTT,CASSFGTGGYRTQYF